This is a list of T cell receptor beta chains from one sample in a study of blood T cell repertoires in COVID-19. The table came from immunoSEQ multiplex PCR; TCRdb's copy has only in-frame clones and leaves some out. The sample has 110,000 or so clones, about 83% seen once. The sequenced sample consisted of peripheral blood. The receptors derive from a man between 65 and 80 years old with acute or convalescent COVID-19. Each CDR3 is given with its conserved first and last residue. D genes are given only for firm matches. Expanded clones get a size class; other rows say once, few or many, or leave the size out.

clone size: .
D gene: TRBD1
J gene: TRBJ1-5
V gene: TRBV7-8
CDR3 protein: CASSFSGGSNQPQHF
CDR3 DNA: TGTGCCAGCAGCTTCTCAGGGGGTAGCAATCAGCCCCAGCATTTT

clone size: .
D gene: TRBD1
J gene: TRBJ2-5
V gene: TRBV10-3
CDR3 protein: CAISESGGTGGRLVMETQYF
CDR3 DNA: TGTGCCATCAGTGAGTCAGGAGGAACAGGGGGTAGGCTAGTCATGGAGACCCAGTACTTC

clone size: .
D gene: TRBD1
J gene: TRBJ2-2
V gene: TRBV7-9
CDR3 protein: CASSSQGAGTGELFF
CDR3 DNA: TGTGCCAGCAGCTCACAGGGGGCTGGCACCGGGGAGCTGTTTTTT

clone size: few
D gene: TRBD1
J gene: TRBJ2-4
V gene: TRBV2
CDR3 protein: CASSDPTGDKNIQYF
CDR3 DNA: TGTGCCAGCAGTGATCCCACAGGGGACAAAAACATTCAGTACTTC

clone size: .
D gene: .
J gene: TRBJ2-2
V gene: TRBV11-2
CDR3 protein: CASSLWDTTTGELFF
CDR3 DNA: TGTGCCAGCAGCTTATGGGACACCACCACCGGGGAGCTGTTTTTT

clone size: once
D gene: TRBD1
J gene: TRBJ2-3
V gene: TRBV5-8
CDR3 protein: CASSLYKGAAGITDTQYF
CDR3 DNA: TGTGCCAGCAGCTTGTATAAGGGGGCGGCGGGTATTACAGATACGCAGTATTTT

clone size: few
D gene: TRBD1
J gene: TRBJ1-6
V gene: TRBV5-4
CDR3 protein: CASSPGLTGSSPLHF
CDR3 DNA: TGTGCCAGCAGCCCCGGTTTGACAGGGAGCTCACCCCTCCACTTT

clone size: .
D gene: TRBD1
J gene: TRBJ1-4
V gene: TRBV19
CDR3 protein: CASSLTGTGNEKLFF
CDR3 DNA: TGTGCCAGTAGTCTCACCGGGACAGGGAATGAAAAACTGTTTTTT

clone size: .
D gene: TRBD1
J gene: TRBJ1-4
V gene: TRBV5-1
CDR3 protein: CASSPGTVNEKLFF
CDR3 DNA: TGCGCCAGCAGCCCCGGGACAGTTAATGAAAAACTGTTTTTT

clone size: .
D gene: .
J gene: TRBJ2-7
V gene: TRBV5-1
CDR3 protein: CASSPLAGASYEQYF
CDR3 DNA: TGCGCCAGCTCCCCCCTGGCGGGCGCATCCTACGAGCAGTACTTC

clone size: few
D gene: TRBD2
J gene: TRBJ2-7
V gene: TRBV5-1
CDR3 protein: CASSLAASGSASYEQYF
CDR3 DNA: TGCGCCAGCAGCTTGGCGGCTAGCGGGAGCGCCTCCTACGAGCAGTACTTC

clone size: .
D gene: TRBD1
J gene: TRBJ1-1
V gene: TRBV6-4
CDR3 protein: CASSDSDRGTEAFF
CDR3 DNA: TGTGCCAGCAGTGACTCGGACAGGGGCACTGAAGCTTTCTTT

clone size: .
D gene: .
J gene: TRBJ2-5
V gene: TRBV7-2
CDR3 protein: CASSRRGGRETQYF
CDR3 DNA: TGTGCCAGCAGCAGGAGGGGGGGTCGAGAGACCCAGTACTTC

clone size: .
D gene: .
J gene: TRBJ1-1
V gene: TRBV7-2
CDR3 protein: CASSLSRAGGYTEAFF
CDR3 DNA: TGTGCCAGCAGCTTATCCCGGGCTGGGGGGTACACTGAAGCTTTCTTT

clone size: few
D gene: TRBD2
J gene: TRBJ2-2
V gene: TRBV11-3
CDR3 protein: CASSTTSGATRELFF
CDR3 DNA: TGTGCCAGCAGCACAACTAGCGGGGCTACTCGGGAGCTGTTTTTT

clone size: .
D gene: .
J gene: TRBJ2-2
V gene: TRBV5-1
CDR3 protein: CASIDPRNTGELFF
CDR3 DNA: TGCGCCAGCATTGATCCGCGGAACACCGGGGAGCTGTTTTTT

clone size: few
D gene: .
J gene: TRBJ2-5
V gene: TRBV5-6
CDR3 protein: CASSLQQGPETQYF
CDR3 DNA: TGTGCCAGCAGCTTGCAACAGGGTCCAGAGACCCAGTACTTC

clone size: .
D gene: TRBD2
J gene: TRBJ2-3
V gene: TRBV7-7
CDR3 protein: CASSPVAGGADTQYF
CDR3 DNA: TGTGCCAGCAGCCCTGTGGCGGGAGGGGCAGATACGCAGTATTTT

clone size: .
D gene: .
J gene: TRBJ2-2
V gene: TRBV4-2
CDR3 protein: CASSQDPEPGELFF
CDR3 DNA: TGTGCCAGCAGCCAAGATCCCGAGCCCGGGGAGCTGTTTTTT

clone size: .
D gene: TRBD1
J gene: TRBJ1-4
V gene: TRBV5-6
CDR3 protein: CASSARQGRGEKLFF
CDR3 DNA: TGTGCCAGCAGCGCTAGACAGGGACGGGGTGAAAAACTGTTTTTT

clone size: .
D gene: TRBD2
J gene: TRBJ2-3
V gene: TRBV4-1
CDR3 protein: CASSHGIAGDADTQYF
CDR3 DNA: TGCGCCAGCAGTCATGGGATAGCGGGGGACGCAGATACGCAGTATTTT

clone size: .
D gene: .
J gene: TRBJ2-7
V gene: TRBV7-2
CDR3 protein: CASSGGITYEQYF
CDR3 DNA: TGTGCCAGCAGCGGCGGGATTACCTACGAGCAGTACTTC

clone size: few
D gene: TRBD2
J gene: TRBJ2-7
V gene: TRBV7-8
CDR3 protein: CASSSAGLAGDEQYF
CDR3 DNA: TGTGCCAGCAGCTCCGCAGGGCTAGCGGGAGACGAGCAGTACTTC